The 17 T cell receptor beta chains below come from one sample, sequenced in a study of identical twins. TCRdb passed the 5' RACE reads through MiXCR, listing each CDR3 protein once. The sample shows 200,000 to 250,000 distinct CDR3 sequences, 5.5% to 7.5% of them seen only once. This same sample was also taken into another study, of T cells expressing NK-cell markers.

The sequencing input was CD8+ T cells sorted from blood. Receptors were obtained from a woman aged 18-29 years in good health.

At least ten counts were recorded for this clonotype. The chain recombines TRBV29-1 with TRBJ2-2, with D perhaps matching TRBD1 (6 bases). Germline lookup yields CDR1 SQVTM and CDR2 ANQGSEA. Trimming left V 8 bases short and J 5 bases short, with 18 bases between. The CDR3 is made up of 14 amino acids. The CDR3 coding sequence is TGCAGCATAGGGGGATGGGCCGGAACCGGGGAGCTGTTTTTT. Protein: CSIGGWAGTGELFF.

As for this clonotype: One end of the junction fails to match germline, which may point to a read error. The V gene is TRBV3-1, the J gene TRBJ2-3; tentatively, D is TRBD2 (5 bases). The germline V gene encodes CDR1 LGHDT and CDR2 YNNKEL (reference sequence). This CDR3 spans 16 amino acids. DNA of the CDR3: TGTGCCTGCAGCCAAGACCCGACTACTTACACAGATACGCAGTATTTT. Translating it yields CACSQDPTTYTDTQYF.

The J gene is TRBJ1-3, the V gene TRBV2; D remains ambiguous. Per the germline V gene, CDR1 is SNHLY and CDR2 is FYNNEI. CDR3 length: 11 amino acids. Trimming took off 7 bases at V and 4 bases at J, with 5 bases between the two ends. CDR3 in DNA: TGTGCCAGCATGAGGGGAAACACCATATATTTT. Its protein is CASMRGNTIYF.

This clonotype was seen only a few times. The junction departs from the called germline gene at one end, perhaps through a read error. The chain is built from TRBV29-1 and TRBJ2-2; D gene ambiguous. The CDR3 has 13 residues. Germline V gene sequence: CDR1 SQVTM, CDR2 ANQGSEA. In nucleotides, the CDR3 is TGCAGCGTTAAAGAGGTGAACACCGGGGAGCTGTTTTTT. This gives the protein CSVKEVNTGELFF.

This clonotype was seen at least ten times. The chain links TRBV3-1 to TRBJ2-7; either TRBD1 or TRBD2 may fit D (5 bases each). The V and J ends lost 1 base and 3 bases respectively, with 10 bases between them. This CDR3 has 14 amino acids. Germline V gene lookup returns CDR1 LGHDT and CDR2 YNNKEL (reference sequence). Here the CDR3 DNA reads TGTGCCAGCAGCCAAGGGGCAGGGAGCTACGAGCAGTACTTC. Its protein product is CASSQGAGSYEQYF.

This clonotype appeared many times. The chain couples TRBV12-3 or TRBV12-4 to TRBJ2-1; tentative D call: TRBD1 (6 bases). There are 18 residues in the CDR3. The V end was cut by 2 bases, the J end by 2 bases, with 19 bases between. The CDR3 DNA reads TGTGCCAGCAGTTTAATGAGGGGGACCCATTCTACCTACAATGAGCAGTTCTTC. This translates into CASSLMRGTHSTYNEQFF.

The chain carries TRBV12-3 or TRBV12-4 and TRBJ1-2, with TRBD1 identical over 8 bases. V lost 5 bases to trimming and J lost 8 bases; unmatched junction nucleotides: 13. The CDR3 contains 15 residues. CDR3: CASSRTGIGLGGYTF. DNA for the CDR3: TGTGCCAGCAGTCGGACAGGGATCGGCCTGGGCGGCTACACCTTC.

This clonotype was observed many times. This rearrangement joins TRBV7-9 to TRBJ2-1, with 7 bases aligning to TRBD1. CDR1 and CDR2 from the germline V gene are SEHNR and FQNEAQ (reference sequence). CDR3 length: 15 amino acids. The V and J ends lost 0 bases and 4 bases, in that order; junction bases with no gene match: 3. CDR3 residues: CASSLAGTVYNEQFF. The CDR3 DNA reads TGTGCCAGCAGCTTAGCCGGGACAGTATACAATGAGCAGTTCTTC.

This clonotype was detected ten times or more. The CDR3 coding sequence is TGTGCCAGCAGCCCACCCGGGACGCAGAACACTGAAGCTTTCTTT. The encoded protein is CASSPPGTQNTEAFF. The V gene is TRBV7-9, the J gene TRBJ1-1; possibly TRBD1 for D (5 bases). Trimming cost V 5 bases and J 1 base, with 14 bases left between them. The CDR3 runs 15 residues. CDR1 is SEHNR and CDR2 is FQNEAQ in the germline V gene (reference sequence).

This clonotype was counted a few times. V and J are TRBV7-8 and TRBJ2-1; 9 nucleotides agree with TRBD2. J was trimmed by 9 bases and V by 1 base; bases with no gene match: 10. The CDR3 is made up of 16 amino acids. Per the germline V gene, CDR1 is SGHVS and CDR2 is FQNEAQ. CDR3 nucleotides: TGTGCCAGCAGCTTAGGGAGGCTAGCGGGGAACAGTGAGCAGTTCTTC. Translated, it gives CASSLGRLAGNSEQFF.

This clonotype was observed a few times. The chain carries TRBV13 and TRBJ2-5, with D possibly being TRBD1 (5 bases). Trimming cost V 3 bases and J 2 bases, with 7 bases left between them. Looked up from germline, CDR1 is PRHDT and CDR2 is FYEKMQ (reference sequence). This CDR3 is 13 amino acids long. CDR3 loop: CASSFDSQETQYF. In DNA, the CDR3 is TGTGCCAGCAGCTTCGACAGTCAAGAGACCCAGTACTTC.

The V gene is TRBV7-7, the J gene TRBJ2-3; possibly TRBD2 for D (6 bases). V was shortened by 5 bases and J by 6 bases, with 12 bases between the two germline ends. This CDR3 region has 13 residues. Germline V gene data show CDR1 as SSHAT and CDR2 as FNYEAQ (reference sequence). CDR3 nucleotides: TGTGCCAGCAGCAAGGACCGGGAGGATACGCAGTATTTT. Amino acids: CASSKDREDTQYF.

The genes are TRBV30 and TRBJ2-7; D unresolved. This CDR3 spans 13 amino acids. Germline values: CDR1 GTSNPN, CDR2 SVGIG (reference sequence). Trimming removed 4 bases from V and 6 bases from J, with 16 bases in between. As DNA, the CDR3 is TGTGCCTGGACCCTCCCGACCCTAAGCGAGCAGTACTTC. Translated: CAWTLPTLSEQYF.

This sequence joins TRBV3-1 and TRBJ2-7; D assignment may be TRBD1 or TRBD2 (5 bases each). Trimming left V 2 bases short and J 2 bases short, with 10 bases between. The CDR3 is made up of 14 amino acids. Germline loops: CDR1 LGHDT, CDR2 YNNKEL (reference sequence). The CDR3 region is CASSQPGPTYEQYF. DNA of the CDR3: TGTGCCAGCAGCCAACCGGGACCTACCTACGAGCAGTACTTC.

This clonotype was seen repeatedly, ten times or more. J is TRBJ2-7 and V is TRBV11-2; D not resolved. This CDR3 is 14 amino acids long. CDR1 is SGHAT, CDR2 FQNNGV, per germline. V gave up 5 bases and J gave up 5 bases, with 16 bases separating them. The CDR3 loop reads CASSPGIRSDEQYF. CDR3 bases: TGTGCCAGCAGCCCCGGCATTAGATCGGACGAGCAGTACTTC.

This clonotype was observed a handful of times. This rearrangement joins TRBV7-9 to TRBJ1-4; D is perhaps TRBD1 (6 bases). CDR3 length: 15 residues. Trimming removed 5 bases at V and 10 bases at J, with 20 bases between. Germline assignment: CDR1 SEHNR and CDR2 FQNEAQ (reference sequence). In nucleotides, the CDR3 is TGTGCCAGCAGCCCCGGGGACACCGGGCGTGCAAAACTGTTTTTT. Translated: CASSPGDTGRAKLFF. Variable domain in full (rest from reference TRBV7-9 and TRBJ1-4): DTGVSQNPRHKITKRGQNVTFRCDPISEHNRLYWYRQTLGQGPEFLTYFQNEAQLEKSRLLSDRFSAERPKGSFSTLEIQRTEQGDSAMYLCASSPGDTGRAKLFFGSGTQLSVL.

This clonotype has ten or more counts. The genes are TRBV11-2 and TRBJ2-1, with 8 bases identical to TRBD2. The CDR3 length is 16 residues. Germline V CDR1 and CDR2: SGHAT, FQNNGV. J gave up 6 bases and V 5 bases, and 12 bases lay outside the gene matches. CDR3 bases: TGTGCCAGCAGCCCTCCACCGGGACTAGAGAGCAATGAGCAGTTCTTC. This gives the protein CASSPPPGLESNEQFF. Complete variable domain (other parts from reference TRBV11-2 and TRBJ2-1): EAGVAQSPRYKIIEKRQSVAFWCNPISGHATLYWYQQILGQGPKLLIQFQNNGVVDDSQLPKDRFSAERLKGVDSTLKIQPAKLEDSAVYLCASSPPPGLESNEQFFGPGTRLTVL.